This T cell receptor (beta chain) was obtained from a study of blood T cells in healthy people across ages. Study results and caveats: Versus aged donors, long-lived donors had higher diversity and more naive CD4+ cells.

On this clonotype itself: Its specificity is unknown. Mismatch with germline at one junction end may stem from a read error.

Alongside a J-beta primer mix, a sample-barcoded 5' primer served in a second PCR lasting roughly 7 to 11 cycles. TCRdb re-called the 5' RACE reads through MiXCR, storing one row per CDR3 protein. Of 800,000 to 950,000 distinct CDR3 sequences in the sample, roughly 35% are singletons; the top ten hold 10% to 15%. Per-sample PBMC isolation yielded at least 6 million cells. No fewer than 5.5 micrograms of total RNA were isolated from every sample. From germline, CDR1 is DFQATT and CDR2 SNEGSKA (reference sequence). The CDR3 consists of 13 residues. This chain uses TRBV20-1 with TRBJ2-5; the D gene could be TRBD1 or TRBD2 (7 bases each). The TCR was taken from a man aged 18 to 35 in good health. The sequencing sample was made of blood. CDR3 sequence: CSALRGGGETKYF. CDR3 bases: TGCAGTGCTCTCAGGGGGGGAGGGGAGACCAAGTACTTC.